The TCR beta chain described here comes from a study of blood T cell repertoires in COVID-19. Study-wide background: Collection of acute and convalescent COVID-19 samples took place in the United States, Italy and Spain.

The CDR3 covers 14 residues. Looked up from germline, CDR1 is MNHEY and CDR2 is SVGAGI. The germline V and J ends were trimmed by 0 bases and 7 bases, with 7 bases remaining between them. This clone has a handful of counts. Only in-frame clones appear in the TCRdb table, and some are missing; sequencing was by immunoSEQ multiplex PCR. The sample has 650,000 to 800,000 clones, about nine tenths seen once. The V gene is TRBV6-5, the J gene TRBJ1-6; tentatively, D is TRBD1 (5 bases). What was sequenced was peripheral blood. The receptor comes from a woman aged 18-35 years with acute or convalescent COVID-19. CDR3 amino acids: CASSYSRENSPLHF. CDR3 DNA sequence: TGTGCCAGCAGTTACTCCAGGGAAAATTCACCCCTCCACTTT.